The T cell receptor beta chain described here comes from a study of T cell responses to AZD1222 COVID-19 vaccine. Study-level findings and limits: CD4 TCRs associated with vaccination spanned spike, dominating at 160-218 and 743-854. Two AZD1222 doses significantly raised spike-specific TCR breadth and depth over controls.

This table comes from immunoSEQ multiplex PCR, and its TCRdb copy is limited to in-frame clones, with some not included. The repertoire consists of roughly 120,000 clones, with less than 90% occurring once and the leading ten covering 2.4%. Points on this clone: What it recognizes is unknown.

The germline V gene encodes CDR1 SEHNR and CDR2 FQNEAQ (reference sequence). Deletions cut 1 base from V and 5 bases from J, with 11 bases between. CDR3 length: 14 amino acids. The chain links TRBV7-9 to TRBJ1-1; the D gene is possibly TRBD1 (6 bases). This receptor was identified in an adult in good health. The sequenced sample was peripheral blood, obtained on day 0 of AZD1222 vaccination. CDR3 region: CASSLEGGGTEAFF. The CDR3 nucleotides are TGTGCCAGCAGCTTAGAAGGGGGAGGGACTGAAGCTTTCTTT.